Below, 25 T cell receptor beta chains from the same sample are listed, as sequenced in a study of identical twins. Each CDR3 protein gets one entry after TCRdb re-called the 5' RACE reads with MiXCR. In the table there are about 660,000 distinct CDR3 sequences, around 8.6% of which are singletons. This same sample was also taken into another study, of yellow fever vaccine responses in identical twins.

The sample was PBMCs. These receptors came from a woman under 30 in good health.

This clonotype came up many times. The V and J genes are TRBV20-1 and TRBJ2-2; D is unresolved. The CDR3 runs 11 residues. With 6 bases removed from V and 3 bases from J, the gap between germline ends came to 5 bases. In germline, CDR1 is DFQATT, CDR2 SNEGSKA (reference sequence). The CDR3 loop is CSAAYTGELFF. CDR3 in DNA: TGCAGTGCAGCTTACACCGGGGAGCTGTTTTTT.

This clonotype was seen many times. The chain has TRBV4-3 and TRBJ2-7, with D possibly TRBD1 on 6 matching bases. The germline CDR1 and CDR2 sequences are LGHNA and YSLEER. The CDR3 runs 18 residues. The V end lost 1 base, the J end lost 1 base, and 20 bases lay between the germline ends. The CDR3 protein is CASSQGRQVGLGSYEQYF. The CDR3, as DNA: TGCGCCAGCAGCCAAGGAAGACAGGTGGGGTTGGGGTCCTACGAGCAGTACTTC.

The rearrangement joins TRBV29-1 to TRBJ2-7, with TRBD1 matching over 7 bases. The length of the CDR3 is 12 residues. V shed 6 bases and J 5 bases; nucleotides not matched to a gene: 7. The germline V gene has CDR1 SQVTM and CDR2 ANQGSEA. For the CDR3, the DNA is TGCAGCGTACTCGGACAGGTCGACGAGCAGTACTTC. Protein product: CSVLGQVDEQYF.

This rearrangement joins TRBV6-5 to TRBJ2-3; no definite D call. Trimming cost V 4 bases and J 0 bases, with 11 bases left between them. Germline V gene lookup returns CDR1 MNHEY and CDR2 SVGAGI. CDR3 length: 15 amino acids. CDR3 DNA sequence: TGTGCCAGCAGTTCTTCCAGTTCTAGCACAGATACGCAGTATTTT. It encodes CASSSSSSSTDTQYF.

This clonotype was seen ten or more times. The chain uses TRBV20-1 and TRBJ2-7; D tentatively fits TRBD1 or TRBD2 (5 bases each). Trimming cost V 4 bases and J 2 bases, with 12 bases left between them. CDR3 length: 13 residues. Germline-derived CDR1 and CDR2 are DFQATT and SNEGSKA (reference sequence). CDR3 in amino acids: CSANRDGPYEQYF. The DNA of the CDR3 is TGCAGTGCTAACCGGGACGGACCCTACGAGCAGTACTTC.

J is TRBJ2-1 and V is TRBV6-2 or TRBV6-3, with TRBD2 matching over 14 bases. There are 15 residues in the CDR3. The V gene's germline CDR1 is MNHEY and CDR2 SVGEGT. V dropped 6 bases and J dropped 7; count of bases not matched to a gene: 5. The CDR3 DNA follows: TGTGCCAGCAGAAGACTAGCGGGAGGGATAAATGAGCAGTTCTTC. It translates to CASRRLAGGINEQFF.

The V call is TRBV4-3, the J call TRBJ2-1; D is undetermined. V lost 0 bases to trimming and J lost 0 bases, with 9 bases between them. Germline V CDR1 and CDR2: LGHNA, YSLEER. This CDR3 is 16 amino acids long. CDR3 sequence: CASSQDQRSSYNEQFF. The CDR3 DNA sequence: TGCGCCAGCAGCCAAGATCAGCGTAGCTCCTACAATGAGCAGTTCTTC.

This clonotype was found a few times. The V call is TRBV29-1, the J call TRBJ2-3; no definite D call. The CDR3 has 14 residues. The V and J ends lost 7 bases and 0 bases respectively, with 14 bases between them. Germline assignment: CDR1 SQVTM and CDR2 ANQGSEA. The CDR3 DNA follows: TGCAGCGCCGAAGCCCCCTTCAGCACAGATACGCAGTATTTT. Translation: CSAEAPFSTDTQYF.

In this sample, this clonotype turned up many times. V usage is TRBV29-1 and J usage is TRBJ2-5; D possibly corresponds to TRBD2 (6 bases). Germline CDR1 reads SQVTM; CDR2 reads ANQGSEA. CDR3 size: 12 residues. Trimming left V 5 bases short and J 1 base short, with 8 bases between. The DNA for the CDR3 is TGCAGCGTTCGGGACTCCCAAGAGACCCAGTACTTC. As protein: CSVRDSQETQYF.

CDR3 sequence reads: CASRPGRAQETQYF. The CDR3, as DNA: TGTGCCAGCAGACCGGGACGAGCGCAAGAGACCCAGTACTTC. The chain employs TRBV6-1 and TRBJ2-5, with D tentatively TRBD1 or TRBD2 (5 bases each). V gave up 6 bases and J gave up 2 bases, with 13 bases separating them. CDR3 length: 14 residues. Looked up from germline, CDR1 is MNHNS and CDR2 is SASEGT.

This clonotype came up a few times. The junction differs from germline at one of its ends, possibly a read error. The J gene is TRBJ1-1, the V gene TRBV29-1; D ambiguous. The CDR3 contains 10 residues. CDR1 SQVTM and CDR2 ANQGSEA come from the germline V gene. The chain's CDR3 is CSVSLQGNVF. CDR3 nucleotides: TGCAGCGTTAGTCTCCAAGGTAACGTCTTT. Full variable domain (remainder filled in from reference TRBV29-1 and TRBJ1-1): SAVISQKPSRDICQRGTSLTIQCQVDSQVTMMFWYRQQPGQSLTLIATANQGSEATYESGFVIDKFPISRPNLTFSTLTVSNMSPEDSSIYLCSVSLQGNVFGQGTRLTVV.

This clonotype appeared a few times. The CDR3 DNA reads as TGCAGTGCCGAGATGGACAGGGGAGACGAGCAGTACTTC. As protein: CSAEMDRGDEQYF. The chain uses TRBV20-1 and TRBJ2-7; TRBD1 aligns across 9 bases. This CDR3 has 13 amino acids. Looked up from germline, CDR1 is DFQATT and CDR2 is SNEGSKA (reference sequence). V dropped 6 bases and J dropped 5; count of bases not matched to a gene: 8.

The chain links TRBV14 to TRBJ1-1; D gene unclear. The CDR3 consists of 13 residues. Trimming removed 0 bases at V and 9 bases at J, with 11 bases between. Looked up from germline, CDR1 is SGHDN and CDR2 is FVKESK. The CDR3 loop is CASSQEGREQAFF. CDR3 coding DNA: TGTGCCAGCAGCCAAGAGGGAAGGGAGCAAGCTTTCTTT. Looking up the rest from reference TRBV14 and TRBJ1-1 gives the full variable domain: EAGVTQFPSHSVIEKGQTVTLRCDPISGHDNLYWYRRVMGKEIKFLLHFVKESKQDESGMPNNRFLAERTGGTYSTLKVQPAELEDSGVYFCASSQEGREQAFFGQGTRLTVV.

V usage is TRBV11-2 and J usage is TRBJ2-3, with 8 bases matching TRBD2. Germline trimming cut 8 bases from V and 5 bases from J; bases unmatched to any gene: 12. This CDR3 has 15 residues. Per the germline V gene, CDR1 is SGHAT and CDR2 is FQNNGV. The CDR3: CASRPGGAGKDTQYF. CDR3 nucleotide sequence: TGTGCCAGCCGCCCCGGGGGGGCGGGTAAAGATACGCAGTATTTT.

The chain is built from TRBV3-1 and TRBJ2-7; D is ambiguous. The germline V and J ends were trimmed by 4 bases and 0 bases, with 10 bases remaining between them. The CDR3 totals 14 residues. CDR1 is LGHDT, CDR2 YNNKEL, per germline (reference sequence). The CDR3 bases are TGTGCCAGCAGCCGATTAGTTTACTCCTACGAGCAGTACTTC. This encodes CASSRLVYSYEQYF.

The table lists this clonotype with a few counts. The chain employs TRBV28 and TRBJ2-7; 9 nucleotides line up with TRBD2. Trimming removed 6 bases from V and 6 bases from J; junction bases left unmatched: 12. There are 15 residues in the CDR3. Germline CDR1 is MDHEN and CDR2 is SYDVKM. CDR3 nucleotides: TGTGCCAGCAGCACACCAATGGGACTAGCTCTCGAGCAGTACTTC. It codes for CASSTPMGLALEQYF. The whole variable domain, remainder taken from reference TRBV28 and TRBJ2-7, is DVKVTQSSRYLVKRTGEKVFLECVQDMDHENMFWYRQDPGLGLRLIYFSYDVKMKEKGDIPEGYSVSREKKERFSLILESASTNQTSMYLCASSTPMGLALEQYFGPGTRLTVT.

This chain connects TRBV7-3 to TRBJ2-3, with 9 bases matching TRBD1. The germline gives CDR1 SGHTA, CDR2 FQGTGA. CDR3 length: 16 residues. V lost 3 bases, J lost 6 bases, and 10 bases stayed unmatched. The CDR3 DNA follows: TGTGCCAGCAGCTTCCGGGACAGGGCGCGGGGGGATACGCAGTATTTT. Protein: CASSFRDRARGDTQYF.

CDR3 sequence: CASSRRDSFTDTQYF. As DNA, the CDR3 is TGTGCCAGCAGCCGCCGGGACAGCTTCACAGATACGCAGTATTTT. The chain recombines TRBV7-8 with TRBJ2-3; 7 bases line up with TRBD1. J was trimmed by 2 bases and V by 5 bases; bases with no gene match: 7. Germline CDR1 is SGHVS and CDR2 is FQNEAQ. The CDR3 has 15 amino acids.

The gene calls are TRBV7-2 and TRBJ2-1, with 8 bases identical to TRBD2. V was pared by 5 bases and J by 7 bases, with 7 bases of the junction left unmatched. Germline V lookup: CDR1 SGHTA, CDR2 FQGNSA. The length of the CDR3 is 14 residues. CDR3 nucleotides: TGTGCCAGCAGCGCTTCCGGGACTAGGAATGAGCAGTTCTTC. It yields the protein CASSASGTRNEQFF.

The rearrangement joins TRBV5-8 to TRBJ1-6; possible D gene TRBD1, 5 bases. Trimming took off 2 bases at V and 9 bases at J, with 21 bases between the two ends. The germline CDR1 and CDR2 sequences are SGHTS and YDEGEE. This CDR3 is built from 17 residues. The CDR3 spells CASSFSSGSGMSSPLHF. The CDR3 region has the DNA TGTGCCAGCAGCTTTTCGTCTGGTTCAGGGATGAGTTCACCCCTCCACTTT.

The chain links TRBV7-6 to TRBJ1-4; 10 nucleotides match TRBD1. From germline, CDR1 is SGHVS and CDR2 FNYEAQ. Germline trimming cut 5 bases from V and 7 bases from J; bases unmatched to any gene: 4. This CDR3 region has 14 residues. The CDR3 region has the DNA TGTGCCAGCAGCCTCGGGACAGGGGTTGAAAAACTGTTTTTT. Encoded protein: CASSLGTGVEKLFF.

This clonotype is a singleton in its sample. Since a much larger clone is just one base distant, this may be a read error. The CDR3 is CSVEDVGGDAGELFF. In DNA, the CDR3 is TGCAGCGTTGAAGATGTAGGGGGCGACGCCGGGGAGCTGTTTTTT. The genes are TRBV29-1 and TRBJ2-2; 7 nucleotides agree with TRBD1. Losses at the gene ends were 0 bases for V and 6 bases for J; bases not matched to a gene: 7. Per the germline V gene, CDR1 is SQVTM and CDR2 is ANQGSEA. CDR3 length: 15 amino acids.

This clonotype was recorded a few times. The chain employs TRBV12-3 or TRBV12-4 and TRBJ2-7; 7 bases fit TRBD2. The CDR3 length is 14 residues. J gave up 6 bases and V 6 bases, and 11 bases lay outside the gene matches. The CDR3 sequence is CASSLWGGLIEQYF. CDR3 DNA: TGTGCCAGCAGCCTGTGGGGGGGTTTGATCGAGCAGTACTTC.

This clonotype has a count of ten or more. The rearrangement links TRBV5-1 to TRBJ1-5; D is possibly TRBD1 (5 bases). The germline gives CDR1 SGHRS, CDR2 YFSETQ. The CDR3 loop spans 14 amino acids. V shed 4 bases and J shed 2 bases, with 10 bases lying between them. This chain's CDR3 is CASSPDSGNQPQHF. For the CDR3, the DNA is TGCGCCAGCAGCCCCGACAGCGGCAATCAGCCCCAGCATTTT.

This clonotype turned up a few times. Written as DNA, the CDR3 is TGCAGCGTTGGGGGGGGGGTCAACACCGGGGAGCTGTTTTTT. It is translated as CSVGGGVNTGELFF. The rearrangement joins TRBV29-1 to TRBJ2-2, with TRBD2 identical over 7 bases. This CDR3 has 14 residues. Germline-derived CDR1 and CDR2 are SQVTM and ANQGSEA. V gave up 4 bases and J gave up 2 bases; unmatched junction bases: 4.